This T cell receptor (beta chain) was observed in a study of identical twins. A universal primer site came from template switching; cDNA carried unique molecular identifiers. Each CDR3 protein gets one entry after TCRdb re-called the 5' RACE reads with MiXCR. Among fewer than 900,000 distinct CDR3 sequences listed, 18% were seen once. Broader study findings: Models underestimated how often monozygotic twins shared out-of-frame TCR alpha.

About this clonotype itself: Its matching antigen is unknown.

This sample was shared with a second study, whose subject was T cells expressing NK-cell markers. That report notes: As a fraction of CD8+ T cells, dominant NKG2C+ clonotypes reached roughly 1.0-7.5% in about six donors. These clonotypes also led the CD3+CD56-NKG2C+ fraction in a few donors.

The clonotype originates from a woman between 18 and 30 years old in good health. Source material: PBMCs.

The CDR3, as DNA: TGTGCCAGCAGCTTAGAACTAGCGGGCGGCACCGGGGAGCTGTTTTTT. Its protein product is CASSLELAGGTGELFF. The V gene is TRBV7-2, the J gene TRBJ2-2, with 9 bases identical to TRBD2. Germline trimming cut 1 base from V and 4 bases from J; bases unmatched to any gene: 4. Looked up from germline, CDR1 is SGHTA and CDR2 is FQGNSA. This CDR3 comprises 16 residues.